One and the same sample provided the 23 T cell receptor beta chains below, sequenced in a study of cytomegalovirus exposure and HLA in healthy donors. The study ran its PCR with 60 Vbeta and 13 Jbeta primers. Using immunoSEQ multiplex PCR, the repertoire was profiled, and TCRdb retains in-frame clones only, with some absent. The table has some 270,000 clones, roughly 91% seen once; the top ten hold 1.7%. Sequencing input: PBMCs. Receptors originate from a girl aged 2 to 9 in good health and CMV-seronegative.

V is TRBV7-6 and J is TRBJ2-1, with 11 nucleotides matching TRBD2. Germline values: CDR1 SGHVS, CDR2 FNYEAQ. The CDR3 sequence is 15 residues long. The V and J ends lost 5 bases and 8 bases, in that order; junction bases with no gene match: 8. DNA for the CDR3: TGTGCCAGCAGCGAAGCCCCGGGACTAGCGGATGAGCAGTTCTTC. Translating gives CASSEAPGLADEQFF.

The chain has TRBV5-4 and TRBJ1-2, with D perhaps TRBD1 (5 bases). V lost 0 bases to trimming and J lost 7 bases, with 13 bases between them. Germline CDR1 is SGHNT and CDR2 is YYREEE (reference sequence). CDR3 length: 14 residues. CDR3 loop: CASSLAGVSAGYTF. CDR3 coding DNA: TGTGCCAGCAGCTTGGCGGGGGTCTCGGCTGGCTACACCTTC.

This clone was counted between two and nine times. The chain combines TRBV18 with TRBJ2-5; the D gene is possibly TRBD1 (5 bases). There are 14 residues in the CDR3. V lost 8 bases and J lost 5, with 18 bases in between. The V gene's germline CDR1 is KGHSH and CDR2 LQKENI. The CDR3: CASGTKDRRETQYF. As DNA, the CDR3 is TGTGCCAGCGGAACTAAAGACAGACGCGAGACCCAGTACTTC.

The chain is built from TRBV30 and TRBJ2-6; TRBD1 matches 10 bases. The CDR3 sequence is 16 residues long. CDR1 is GTSNPN, CDR2 SVGIG, per germline (reference sequence). V trimming: 8 bases; J trimming: 0 bases; junction bases outside the gene matches: 7. The CDR3 nucleotides read TGTGCCCGGGACAGGGGCGCTACCTCTGGGGCCAACGTCCTGACTTTC. Its translation: CARDRGATSGANVLTF.

This sequence joins TRBV4-1 and TRBJ2-7; D gene ambiguous. V gave up 0 bases and J gave up 2 bases, with 8 bases separating them. Per the germline V gene, CDR1 is MGHRA and CDR2 is YSYEKL. The CDR3 spans 14 residues. The CDR3 DNA reads TGCGCCAGCAGCCAAGATCCCCCCGCCTACGAGCAGTACTTC. Its protein is CASSQDPPAYEQYF.

V usage is TRBV6-1 and J usage is TRBJ2-7; D is ambiguous. V lost 7 bases, J lost 3 bases, and 10 bases lay in between. Germline-derived CDR1 and CDR2 are MNHNS and SASEGT. This CDR3 region has 12 residues. The CDR3 DNA is TGTGCCAGCATCCCGTCTAACTACGAGCAGTACTTC. This sequence encodes CASIPSNYEQYF.

Comments on this clone: Germline and junction disagree at one end, which may indicate a read error. The rearrangement links TRBV7-9 to TRBJ2-7, with a tentative D call TRBD1 (6 bases). This CDR3 comprises 17 residues. Germline CDR1 and CDR2: SEHNR and FQNEAQ (reference sequence). CDR3 loop: CSSSFFEGEGATYEQYF. The CDR3 DNA is TGTTCCAGCAGCTTTTTCGAGGGGGAAGGGGCCACCTACGAGCAGTACTTC.

Here the CDR3 reads CASSSRTGGWIRPQHF. CDR3 sequence (DNA): TGTGCCAGCAGTTCCCGGACAGGGGGCTGGATTCGGCCCCAGCATTTT. The V and J genes are TRBV28 and TRBJ1-5, with 11 bases lining up with TRBD1. The CDR3 has 16 residues. Germline CDR1 is MDHEN and CDR2 is SYDVKM. Germline trimming cut 4 bases from V and 9 bases from J; bases unmatched to any gene: 11. The full variable domain, with the rest looked up from reference TRBV28 and TRBJ1-5, is DVKVTQSSRYLVKRTGEKVFLECVQDMDHENMFWYRQDPGLGLRLIYFSYDVKMKEKGDIPEGYSVSREKKERFSLILESASTNQTSMYLCASSSRTGGWIRPQHFGDGTRLSIL.

The rearrangement joins TRBV7-6 to TRBJ2-3; 7 nucleotides align to TRBD2. V lost 5 bases to trimming and J lost 5 bases; unmatched junction nucleotides: 10. Germline lookup yields CDR1 SGHVS and CDR2 FNYEAQ. The CDR3 loop spans 15 amino acids. CDR3 residues: CASSAGLGMIDTQYF. As DNA, the CDR3 is TGTGCCAGCAGCGCAGGACTAGGGATGATAGATACGCAGTATTTT. Full variable domain (outside the CDR3, taken from reference TRBV7-6 and TRBJ2-3): GAGVSQSPRYKVTKRGQDVALRCDPISGHVSLYWYRQALGQGPEFLTYFNYEAQQDKSGLPNDRFSAERPEGSISTLTIQRTEQRDSAMYRCASSAGLGMIDTQYFGPGTRLTVL.

The rearrangement uses TRBV19 and TRBJ1-3; no firm D call. Trimming removed 5 bases at V and 0 bases at J, with 11 bases between. The CDR3 runs to 15 residues. From germline, CDR1 is LNHDA and CDR2 SQIVND (reference sequence). The CDR3 sequence: CASSAGPTSGNTIYF. The CDR3 DNA is TGTGCCAGTAGTGCGGGCCCTACCTCTGGAAACACCATATATTTT.

The chain has TRBV4-2 and TRBJ2-5; tentative D call: TRBD2 (6 bases). The CDR3 consists of 14 residues. Between the trimmed V and J ends, which lost 5 bases and 7 bases, there was a span of 17 bases. Germline assignment: CDR1 LGHNA and CDR2 YNFKEQ. CDR3: CASSTEGRDGTQYF. CDR3 nucleotide sequence: TGTGCCAGCAGCACGGAGGGCCGGGACGGGACCCAGTACTTC.

This clone has a single count. This rearrangement joins TRBV6-6 to TRBJ2-2, with no clear D. Trimming stripped 6 bases from V and 0 bases from J, with 2 bases between. The CDR3 totals 12 residues. The V gene's germline CDR1 is MNHNY and CDR2 SVGAGI (reference sequence). CDR3 loop: CASSTNTGELFF. CDR3 in DNA: TGTGCCAGCAGCACGAACACCGGGGAGCTGTTTTTT.

The rearrangement uses TRBV7-2 and TRBJ2-3; 13 bases agree with TRBD2. The CDR3 spans 17 residues. With 5 bases clipped from V and 6 bases from J, the junction kept 11 bases outside the gene matches. Germline CDR1 SGHTA, CDR2 FQGNSA. The chain's CDR3 is CASSLRTSGSRVDTQYF. The CDR3 nucleotides read TGTGCCAGCAGCCTACGGACTAGCGGGAGTCGAGTTGATACGCAGTATTTT.

V is TRBV10-2 and J is TRBJ2-3; TRBD2 agrees at 10 bases. Germline CDR1 reads WSHSY; CDR2 reads SAAADI. The V segment lost 10 bases and the J segment 4 bases; nucleotides outside the gene matches: 11. This CDR3 is 15 amino acids long. CDR3 region: CATARASGGPDTQYF. Here the CDR3 DNA reads TGCGCCACTGCCCGGGCTAGCGGGGGTCCAGATACGCAGTATTTT.

This chain joins TRBV29-1 and TRBJ2-1; 12 nucleotides match TRBD2. J was trimmed by 3 bases and V by 8 bases; bases with no gene match: 8. The CDR3 totals 15 residues. Per germline, CDR1 SQVTM and CDR2 ANQGSEA. The CDR3 reads CSSRLAGEHYNEQFF. CDR3 bases: TGCAGCTCAAGACTAGCGGGAGAGCACTACAATGAGCAGTTCTTC.

The gene calls are TRBV7-3 and TRBJ1-6; the match to TRBD1 covers 12 bases. The CDR3 is 13 amino acids. CDR1 and CDR2 from the germline V gene are SGHTA and FQGTGA. V lost 4 bases to trimming and J lost 13 bases; unmatched junction nucleotides: 2. DNA for the CDR3: TGTGCCAGCAGCTGGGACAGGGGGCTTCCCCTCCACTTT. It codes for CASSWDRGLPLHF.

This sequence joins TRBV29-1 and TRBJ2-3, with 7 bases fitting TRBD2. V was pared by 1 base and J by 2 bases, with 3 bases of the junction left unmatched. Germline values: CDR1 SQVTM, CDR2 ANQGSEA. This CDR3 has 14 amino acids. The chain's CDR3 is CSVEGGRATDTQYF. Here the CDR3 DNA reads TGCAGCGTTGAAGGGGGGAGGGCCACAGATACGCAGTATTTT.

The chain recombines TRBV15 with TRBJ1-1; D unresolved. The CDR3 is made up of 11 amino acids. V was cut by 7 bases and J by 4 bases, with 7 bases left in between. CDR1 is LNHNV, CDR2 YYDKDF, per germline (reference sequence). The CDR3 DNA reads as TGTGCCACCATTGGGAGCACTGAAGCTTTCTTT. Protein sequence: CATIGSTEAFF.

The count of this clone is one. The V call is TRBV5-6, the J call TRBJ2-2; D not resolved. Germline loops: CDR1 SGHDT, CDR2 YYEEEE. This CDR3 spans 14 amino acids. The V gene lost 0 bases and the J gene lost 3 bases, with 6 bases spanning the gap. CDR3 in amino acids: CASSLGSDTGELFF. The DNA of the CDR3 is TGTGCCAGCAGCTTGGGGAGTGACACCGGGGAGCTGTTTTTT.

The chain is built from TRBV7-2 and TRBJ2-3, with 7 bases that match TRBD2. The CDR3 contains 14 residues. Germline V lookup: CDR1 SGHTA, CDR2 FQGNSA. DNA of the CDR3: TGTGCAACATCCGGGGGGTTAGGGACAGATACGCAGTATTTT. Translated: CATSGGLGTDTQYF.

This chain connects TRBV19 to TRBJ2-2, with D perhaps matching TRBD1 (6 bases). CDR1 and CDR2 (germline): LNHDA, SQIVND (reference sequence). V shed 5 bases and J shed 6 bases, with 10 bases lying between them. The CDR3 contains 13 residues. The CDR3 DNA follows: TGTGCCAGTAGTCAGAGACAGGCCGGGGAGCTGTTTTTT. Translation: CASSQRQAGELFF. Together with reference TRBV19 and TRBJ2-2, the CDR3 gives the full variable domain: DGGITQSPKYLFRKEGQNVTLSCEQNLNHDAMYWYRQDPGQGLRLIYYSQIVNDFQKGDIAEGYSVSREKKESFPLTVTSAQKNPTAFYLCASSQRQAGELFFGEGSRLTVL.

This clone was picked up a small number of times. This chain joins TRBV5-4 and TRBJ2-6; unclear D gene. The CDR3 has 14 residues. The germline V and J ends were trimmed by 2 bases and 2 bases, with 5 bases remaining between them. Germline V lookup: CDR1 SGHNT, CDR2 YYREEE (reference sequence). For the CDR3, the DNA is TGTGCCAGCAGCTTAACGGCTGGGGCCAACGTCCTGACTTTC. Amino acid sequence: CASSLTAGANVLTF.

To note about this clone: At one end, the junction sequence differs from germline, possibly due to a read error. The chain joins TRBV9 to TRBJ2-1, with TRBD2 identical over 8 bases. The germline V gene encodes CDR1 SGDLS and CDR2 YYNGEE. The CDR3 spans 15 residues. CDR3 residues: CASSASGSSSNEQFF. The CDR3 region has the DNA TGTGCCAGCAGCGCTAGCGGGTCCTCCTCCAATGAGCAGTTCTTC.